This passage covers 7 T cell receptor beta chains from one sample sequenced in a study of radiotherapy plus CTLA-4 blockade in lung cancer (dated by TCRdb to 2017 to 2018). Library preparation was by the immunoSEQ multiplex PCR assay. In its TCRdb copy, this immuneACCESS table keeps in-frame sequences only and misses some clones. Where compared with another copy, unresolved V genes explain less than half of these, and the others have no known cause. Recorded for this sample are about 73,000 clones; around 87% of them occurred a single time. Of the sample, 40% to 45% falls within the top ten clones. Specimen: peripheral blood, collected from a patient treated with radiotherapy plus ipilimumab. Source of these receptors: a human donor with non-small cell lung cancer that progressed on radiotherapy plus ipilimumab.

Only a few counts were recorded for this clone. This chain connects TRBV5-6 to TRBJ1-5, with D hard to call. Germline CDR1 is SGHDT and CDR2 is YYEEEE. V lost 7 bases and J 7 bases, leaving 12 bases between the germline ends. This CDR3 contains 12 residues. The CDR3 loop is CASSQLGQPQHF. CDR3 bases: TGTGCCAGCTCCCAGCTAGGGCAGCCCCAGCATTTT. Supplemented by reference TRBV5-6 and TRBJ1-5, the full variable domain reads DAGVTQSPTHLIKTRGQQVTLRCSPKSGHDTVSWYQQALGQGPQFIFQYYEEEERQRGNFPDRFSGHQFPNYSSELNVNALLLGDSALYLCASSQLGQPQHFGDGTRLSIL.

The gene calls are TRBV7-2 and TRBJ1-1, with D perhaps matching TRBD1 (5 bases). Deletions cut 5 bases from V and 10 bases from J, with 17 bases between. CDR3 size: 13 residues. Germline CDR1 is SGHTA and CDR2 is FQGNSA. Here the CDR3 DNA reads TGTGCCAGCAGCAACCCCCCCTGGGACTCAGCTTTCTTT. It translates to CASSNPPWDSAFF.

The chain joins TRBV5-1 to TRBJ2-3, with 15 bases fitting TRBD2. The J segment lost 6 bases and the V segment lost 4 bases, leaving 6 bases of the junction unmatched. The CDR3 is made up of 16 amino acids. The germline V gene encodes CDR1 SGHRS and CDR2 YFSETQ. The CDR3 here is CASSIGLAGGPDTQYF. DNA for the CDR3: TGCGCCAGCAGCATTGGACTAGCGGGAGGGCCGGATACGCAGTATTTT.

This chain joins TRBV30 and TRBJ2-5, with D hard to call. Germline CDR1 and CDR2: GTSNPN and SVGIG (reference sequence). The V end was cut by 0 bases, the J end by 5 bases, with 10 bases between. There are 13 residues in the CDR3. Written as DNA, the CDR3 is TGTGCCTGGAGTGTACACCTACCCGAGACCCAGTACTTC. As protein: CAWSVHLPETQYF.

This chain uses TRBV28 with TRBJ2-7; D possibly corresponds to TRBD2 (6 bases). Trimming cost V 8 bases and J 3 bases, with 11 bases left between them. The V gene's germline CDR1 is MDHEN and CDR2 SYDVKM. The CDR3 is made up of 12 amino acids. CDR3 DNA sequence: TGTGCCAGCGCGGAGGGAAACTACGAGCAGTACTTC. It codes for CASAEGNYEQYF.

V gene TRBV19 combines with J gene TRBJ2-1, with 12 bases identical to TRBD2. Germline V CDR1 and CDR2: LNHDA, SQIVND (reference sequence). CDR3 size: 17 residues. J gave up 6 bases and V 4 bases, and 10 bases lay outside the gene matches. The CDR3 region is CASSKSASSGRANEQFF. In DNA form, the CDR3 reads TGTGCCAGTAGTAAGTCGGCATCTAGCGGGAGGGCCAATGAGCAGTTCTTC.

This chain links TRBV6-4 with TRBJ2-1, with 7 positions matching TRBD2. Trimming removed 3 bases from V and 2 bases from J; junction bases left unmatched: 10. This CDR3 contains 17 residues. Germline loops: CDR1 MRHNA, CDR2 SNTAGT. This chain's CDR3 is CASSEGLIAGTYNEQFF. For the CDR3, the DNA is TGTGCCAGCAGTGAAGGACTTATAGCGGGTACCTACAATGAGCAGTTCTTC.